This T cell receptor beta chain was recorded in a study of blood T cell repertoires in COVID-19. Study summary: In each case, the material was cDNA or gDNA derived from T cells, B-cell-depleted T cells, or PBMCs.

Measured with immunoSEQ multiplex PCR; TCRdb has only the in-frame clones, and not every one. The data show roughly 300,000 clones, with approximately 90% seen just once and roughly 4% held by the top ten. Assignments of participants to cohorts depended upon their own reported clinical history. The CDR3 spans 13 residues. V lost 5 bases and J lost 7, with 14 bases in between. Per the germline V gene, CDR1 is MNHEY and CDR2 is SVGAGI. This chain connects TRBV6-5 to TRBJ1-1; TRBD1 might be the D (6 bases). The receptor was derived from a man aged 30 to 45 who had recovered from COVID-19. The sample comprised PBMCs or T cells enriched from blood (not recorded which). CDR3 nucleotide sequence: TGTGCCAGCAGTCCCAGGGGAGAGGGTGAAGCTTTCTTT. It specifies CASSPRGEGEAFF.